The T cell receptor (beta chain) described here comes from a study of cytomegalovirus exposure and HLA in healthy donors. Study-wide context: A later analysis reported the 100 to 150 validation repertoires used the same platform as the 666 first-cohort repertoires. Findings of the study overall: A few chains linked to CMV were shown in vitro to be specific for CMV antigens. The study flagged about 150 TCR beta chains as cytomegalovirus-associated. Subsequent analysis revealed that first-cohort TCR clusters tended to co-occur in the 100 to 150 validation repertoires.

Notes on this clone: Its specificity is not known.

Libraries were prepared by immunoSEQ multiplex PCR; TCRdb keeps only in-frame clonotypes and omits some of them. Altogether 100,000 to 150,000 clones are present, approximately 92% being singletons, with the ten largest covering over 1%. The receptor's source is a woman aged 18-35 years in good health and CMV-seronegative. Sequenced sample: PBMCs.

The CDR3 region is CASSPPLVASYGYTF. Here the CDR3 DNA reads TGTGCCAGCTCACCACCGCTCGTGGCATCCTATGGCTACACCTTC. The genes are TRBV18 and TRBJ1-2; D gene uncertain. The V gene lost 0 bases and the J gene lost 4 bases, with 12 bases spanning the gap. The CDR3 is made up of 15 amino acids. Germline lookup yields CDR1 KGHSH and CDR2 LQKENI. The whole variable domain, remainder taken from reference TRBV18 and TRBJ1-2, is NAGVMQNPRHLVRRRGQEARLRCSPMKGHSHVYWYRQLPEEGLKFMVYLQKENIIDESGMPKERFSAEFPKEGPSILRIQQVVRGDSAAYFCASSPPLVASYGYTFGSGTRLTVV.